This T cell receptor beta chain derives from a study of Tregs in tolerant kidney transplant recipients. Generated by immunoSEQ multiplex PCR, the TCRdb table keeps only in-frame clones and is missing some. The sample holds over 85,000 clones, 80% to 95% seen once. The origin of this receptor is a human donor who received a combined kidney and bone marrow transplant. The input for sequencing was CD4+ T cells from blood, taken before the transplant.

This chain's CDR3 is CASTVYEKLFF. CDR3 in DNA: TGTGCCAGCACCGTTTATGAAAAACTGTTTTTT. V gene TRBV6-1 combines with J gene TRBJ1-4; D is unresolved. This CDR3 contains 11 residues. CDR1 is MNHNS and CDR2 is SASEGT in the germline V gene. V lost 7 bases, J lost 6 bases, and 6 bases lay in between.